This TCR beta chain derives from a study of T cell repertoires in cytomegalovirus infection. For the study at large: Indicated by public TCR beta signatures were CMV infection and matching HLA type. Whole-study findings and limits: What dominated the ex vivo response were HLA-C-restricted CMV-specific TCR beta clonotypes.

V was pared by 3 bases and J by 3 bases, with 12 bases of the junction left unmatched. This CDR3 has 17 residues. From germline, CDR1 is SGHTA and CDR2 FQGNSA. TCRdb ran MiXCR on the reads and lists one entry per CDR3 protein. The data show some 180,000 distinct CDR3 sequences, approximately 20% seen once. This clonotype was picked up a small number of times. The antigen is unknown. Sequenced input: PBMCs. The sequence derives from a human donor in good health (CMV status not recorded). Some clones in this sample may be carry-over from other donors' samples. The rearrangement links TRBV7-2 to TRBJ2-5; TRBD2 agrees at 8 bases. DNA for the CDR3: TGTGCCAGCAGCTTGGCGGGGGGCGGCCCGCAGAAAGAGACCCAGTACTTC. Residues: CASSLAGGGPQKETQYF.